This T cell receptor (beta chain) was identified during a study of T cells in Graves' hyperthyroidism and ophthalmopathy. The study, taken as a whole, reports: Before onset, ophthalmopathy was predicted by the model a median approximately 6.7 months earlier.

RNA transcripts yielded amplified TCR beta CDR3 regions. With the HTBI primer set, the TCR CDR3 went through a first round of RT-PCR. TCRdb re-analysed the multiplex PCR reads in MiXCR, keeping a single row per CDR3 protein. The profile shows approximately 520,000 distinct CDR3 sequences, roughly a quarter of them singletons. This clonotype was observed a handful of times. Its antigen remains unknown. CDR1 is SGHRS and CDR2 is YFSETQ in the germline V gene. This CDR3 comprises 16 residues. The V gene lost 0 bases and the J gene lost 2 bases, with 14 bases spanning the gap. The origin of this receptor is a woman under 40 with Graves' ophthalmopathy. Sequencing was done on a sample of blood. The chain uses TRBV5-1 and TRBJ2-5, with D possibly being TRBD2 (6 bases). CDR3 in DNA: TGCGCCAGCAGCTTGGCCATGCTAGCGAGACAAGAGACCCAGTACTTC. Translated, it gives CASSLAMLARQETQYF.